Presented here are 15 T cell receptor beta chains from one specimen sequenced in a study of beta chain features in type 1 diabetes. The investigators reverse transcribed all of the isolated RNA, so they sequenced expressed TCRB transcripts. Sequencing used immunoSEQ multiplex PCR; TCRdb keeps in-frame clones, though not all of them. Of 350,000 to 400,000 clones listed, roughly 16% are singletons. Sequencing was carried out using naive CD4+ T cells from blood. These TCRs come from a woman between 18 and 29 years old in good health.

The chain is built from TRBV18 and TRBJ1-1; D possibly corresponds to TRBD1 (5 bases). This CDR3 has 13 residues. Germline loops: CDR1 KGHSH, CDR2 LQKENI. V dropped 3 bases and J dropped 1 base, with 6 bases sitting between them. The CDR3 loop reads CASSPRENTEAFF. CDR3 coding DNA: TGTGCCAGCTCACCCAGGGAGAACACTGAAGCTTTCTTT.

The chain uses TRBV7-2 and TRBJ2-1, with D perhaps TRBD1 (6 bases). The germline V gene encodes CDR1 SGHTA and CDR2 FQGNSA. V was cut by 5 bases and J by 2 bases, with 7 bases left in between. The length of the CDR3 is 13 residues. In DNA, the CDR3 is TGTGCCAGCAGCGGGACAACCTACAATGAGCAGTTCTTC. This sequence encodes CASSGTTYNEQFF.

This clone showed up just a few times. The V gene is TRBV5-4, the J gene TRBJ1-2, with D possibly TRBD1 on 5 matching bases. The CDR3 sequence is 16 residues long. The germline V gene encodes CDR1 SGHNT and CDR2 YYREEE (reference sequence). Trimming cost V 4 bases and J 4 bases, with 20 bases left between them. As DNA, the CDR3 is TGTGCCAGCAGCGTGCCGGGGACCGGGGGGTCCTATGGCTACACCTTC. Translation gives CASSVPGTGGSYGYTF.

This clone occurred a few times. The chain has TRBV9 and TRBJ2-1; 8 bases are shared with TRBD2. The CDR3 runs to 15 residues. J was trimmed by 6 bases and V by 2 bases; bases with no gene match: 7. The V gene's germline CDR1 is SGDLS and CDR2 YYNGEE. CDR3 amino acids: CASSVTGTRGNEQFF. DNA for the CDR3: TGTGCCAGCAGCGTCACCGGGACTAGGGGCAATGAGCAGTTCTTC.

The chain recombines TRBV28 with TRBJ2-5, with 7 bases that match TRBD1. The CDR3 loop spans 15 amino acids. Germline V lookup: CDR1 MDHEN, CDR2 SYDVKM. The ends lost 8 bases at V and 3 bases at J; junction bases unmatched: 12. In DNA form, the CDR3 reads TGTGCCAGCGCACCGGGACAGAAGTTCAAAGAGACCCAGTACTTC. Its protein is CASAPGQKFKETQYF.

A few counts support this clone. CDR3 residues: CASSLLVWQGRENEQFF. The CDR3 nucleotides are TGTGCCAGCAGTTTATTAGTTTGGCAGGGAAGAGAAAATGAGCAGTTCTTC. This chain joins TRBV27 and TRBJ2-1, with a weak D call TRBD1 (5 bases). CDR3 length: 17 amino acids. Germline CDR1 reads MNHEY; CDR2 reads SMNVEV (reference sequence). Trimming shortened V by 1 base and J by 7 bases, and 20 bases separated the two germline ends.

This chain uses TRBV5-1 with TRBJ2-3; TRBD1 aligns across 7 bases. V trimming: 4 bases; J trimming: 2 bases; junction bases outside the gene matches: 7. Germline values: CDR1 SGHRS, CDR2 YFSETQ. This CDR3 comprises 15 residues. CDR3 in amino acids: CASSRSGQLTDTQYF. The DNA for the CDR3 is TGCGCCAGCAGCAGATCGGGACAGCTCACAGATACGCAGTATTTT.

The gene calls are TRBV7-6 and TRBJ2-7, with 9 bases identical to TRBD1. This CDR3 region has 14 residues. V trimming: 4 bases; J trimming: 6 bases; junction bases outside the gene matches: 7. Germline CDR1 and CDR2: SGHVS and FNYEAQ. This CDR3 reads CASSSGTGNLEQYF. The CDR3 nucleotides read TGTGCCAGCAGCTCAGGGACAGGGAATCTCGAGCAGTACTTC.

Worth noting for this clone: Other DNA sequences in the same sample also yield this CDR3. This chain connects TRBV5-1 to TRBJ2-5, with a possible D match to TRBD2 (5 bases). Germline CDR1 is SGHRS and CDR2 is YFSETQ. The CDR3 sequence is 14 residues long. V was clipped by 0 bases and J by 2 bases, with 8 bases between them. The DNA for the CDR3 is TGCGCCAGCAGCTTGGGCAGAGGGCAAGAGACCCAGTACTTC. Amino acids: CASSLGRGQETQYF.

This clone has only a few counts. The chain has TRBV30 and TRBJ1-1; 8 bases map to TRBD1. Germline trimming cut 2 bases from V and 0 bases from J; bases unmatched to any gene: 2. The CDR3 extends over 14 amino acids. CDR1 is GTSNPN and CDR2 is SVGIG in the germline V gene (reference sequence). CDR3 in amino acids: CAWSPGQVNTEAFF. For the CDR3, the DNA is TGTGCCTGGAGTCCGGGACAGGTGAACACTGAAGCTTTCTTT.

The genes are TRBV7-2 and TRBJ2-7, with TRBD2 identical over 9 bases. Per the germline V gene, CDR1 is SGHTA and CDR2 is FQGNSA. The V segment lost 5 bases and the J segment 1 base; nucleotides outside the gene matches: 6. This CDR3 has 15 residues. The CDR3 DNA sequence: TGTGCCAGCAGCGGGGTTCTAGCGGGATCCTACGAGCAGTACTTC. Protein sequence: CASSGVLAGSYEQYF. The whole variable domain, filled in from reference TRBV7-2 and TRBJ2-7, reads GAGVSQSPSNKVTEKGKDVELRCDPISGHTALYWYRQSLGQGLEFLIYFQGNSAPDKSGLPSDRFSAERTGGSVSTLTIQRTQQEDSAVYLCASSGVLAGSYEQYFGPGTRLTVT.

This clone was seen more than once but under ten times. The V call is TRBV4-3, the J call TRBJ2-1; 14 bases match TRBD2. With 3 bases clipped from V and 2 bases from J, the junction kept 6 bases outside the gene matches. CDR1 and CDR2 from the germline V gene are LGHNA and YSLEER. There are 18 residues in the CDR3. The CDR3 nucleotides are TGCGCCAGCAGCCAGCTGGGGACTAGCGGGAGCACCTACAATGAGCAGTTCTTC. Its translation is CASSQLGTSGSTYNEQFF.

Only a few counts were recorded for this clone. Here the CDR3 DNA reads TGTGCCAGCAGTGCACAGGAGAACACTGAAGCTTTCTTT. It is translated as CASSAQENTEAFF. V and J are TRBV28 and TRBJ1-1, with D possibly matching TRBD1 (5 bases). The CDR3 has 13 amino acids. Germline assignment: CDR1 MDHEN and CDR2 SYDVKM. Trimming took off 5 bases at V and 1 base at J, with 8 bases between the two ends.

This chain connects TRBV5-1 to TRBJ2-1; D not resolved. V gave up 1 base and J gave up 0 bases, with 8 bases separating them. Germline CDR1 and CDR2: SGHRS and YFSETQ. The CDR3 totals 15 residues. The CDR3 protein is CASSLQASSYNEQFF. The CDR3 bases are TGCGCCAGCAGCTTGCAGGCGAGCTCCTACAATGAGCAGTTCTTC.

A few counts support this clone. This rearrangement joins TRBV4-1 to TRBJ2-1; the D is unclear. Trimming stripped 1 base from V and 1 base from J, with 11 bases between. CDR3 length: 16 residues. The germline CDR1 and CDR2 sequences are MGHRA and YSYEKL. The CDR3 sequence is CASSQGRRASYNEQFF. The CDR3 nucleotides are TGCGCCAGCAGCCAAGGCCGCCGCGCTTCCTACAATGAGCAGTTCTTC.